The clone carrying this T cell receptor (beta chain) was seen once. This sample is drawn from a study of blood T cell repertoires in COVID-19. The overall study: Sites in the United States, Italy and Spain provided acute and convalescent COVID-19 samples. PBMCs, B-cell-depleted T cells, or T cells provided the cDNA or gDNA that made up the material.

As originally analysed: Reference gene primer amplification gave nucleated cell count estimates. Measured with immunoSEQ multiplex PCR; TCRdb has only the in-frame clones, and not every one. V, J and clone size reflect that table, while D and trimming were determined from the DNA. Altogether fewer than 300,000 clones are present, approximately 85% being singletons, with the ten largest covering over 8%. V was shortened by 2 bases and J by 4 bases, with 14 bases between the two germline ends. Germline V gene data show CDR1 as ENHRY and CDR2 as SYGVKD. This CDR3 contains 15 residues. The chain combines TRBV10-3 with TRBJ1-1; a weak D match, TRBD1 (6 bases). The sample consisted of peripheral blood. The sequence came from a man aged 18-30 years with active or convalescent COVID-19. CDR3 residues: CAISETPGAATEAFF. DNA for the CDR3: TGTGCCATCAGTGAGACCCCAGGGGCGGCCACTGAAGCTTTCTTT.